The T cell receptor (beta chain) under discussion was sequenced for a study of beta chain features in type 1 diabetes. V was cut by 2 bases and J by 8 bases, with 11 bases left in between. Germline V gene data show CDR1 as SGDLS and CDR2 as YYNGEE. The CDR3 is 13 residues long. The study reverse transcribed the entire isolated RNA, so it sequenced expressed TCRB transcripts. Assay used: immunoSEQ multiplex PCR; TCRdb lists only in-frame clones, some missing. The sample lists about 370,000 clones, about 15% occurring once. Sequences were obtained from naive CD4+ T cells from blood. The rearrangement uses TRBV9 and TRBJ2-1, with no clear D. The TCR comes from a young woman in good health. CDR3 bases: TGTGCCAGCAGCGTTTCAGCCCGGGATGAGCAGTTCTTC. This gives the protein CASSVSARDEQFF.